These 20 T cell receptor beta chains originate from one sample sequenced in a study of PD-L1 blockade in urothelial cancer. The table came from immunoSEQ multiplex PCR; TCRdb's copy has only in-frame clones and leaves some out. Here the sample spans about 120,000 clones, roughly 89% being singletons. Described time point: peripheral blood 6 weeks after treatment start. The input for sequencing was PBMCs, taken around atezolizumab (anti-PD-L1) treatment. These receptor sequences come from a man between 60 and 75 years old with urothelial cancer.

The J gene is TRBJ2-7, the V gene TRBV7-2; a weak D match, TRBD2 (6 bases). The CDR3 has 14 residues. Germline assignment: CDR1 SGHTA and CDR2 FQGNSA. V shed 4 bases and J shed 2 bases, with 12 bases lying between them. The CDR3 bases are TGTGCCAGCAGCTACGACGGGAGTACCTACGAGCAGTACTTC. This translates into CASSYDGSTYEQYF. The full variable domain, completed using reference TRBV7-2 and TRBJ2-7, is GAGVSQSPSNKVTEKGKDVELRCDPISGHTALYWYRQSLGQGLEFLIYFQGNSAPDKSGLPSDRFSAERTGGSVSTLTIQRTQQEDSAVYLCASSYDGSTYEQYFGPGTRLTVT.

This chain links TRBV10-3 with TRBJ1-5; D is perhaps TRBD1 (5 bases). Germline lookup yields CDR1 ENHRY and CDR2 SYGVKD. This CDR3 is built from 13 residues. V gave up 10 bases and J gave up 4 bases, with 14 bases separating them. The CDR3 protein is CASARGGNQPQHF. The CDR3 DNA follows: TGTGCCAGCGCTCGGGGGGGGAATCAGCCCCAGCATTTT.

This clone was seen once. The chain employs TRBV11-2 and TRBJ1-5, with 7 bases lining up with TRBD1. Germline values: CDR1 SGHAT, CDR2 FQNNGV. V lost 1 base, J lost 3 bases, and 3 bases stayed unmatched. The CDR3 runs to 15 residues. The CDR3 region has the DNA TGTGCCAGCAGCTTAGGGACAGGCAACAATCAGCCCCAGCATTTT. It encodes CASSLGTGNNQPQHF.

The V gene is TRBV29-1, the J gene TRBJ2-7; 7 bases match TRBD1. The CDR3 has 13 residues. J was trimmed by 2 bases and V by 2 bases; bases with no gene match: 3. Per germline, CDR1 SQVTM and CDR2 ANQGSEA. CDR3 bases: TGCAGCGTTGAACAGGGGGATCCCTACGAGCAGTACTTC. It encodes CSVEQGDPYEQYF.

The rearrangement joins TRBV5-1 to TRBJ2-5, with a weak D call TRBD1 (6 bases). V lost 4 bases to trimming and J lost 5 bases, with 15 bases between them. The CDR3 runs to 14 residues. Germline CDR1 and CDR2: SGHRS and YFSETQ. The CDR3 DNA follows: TGCGCCAGCAGCGAGACAGGTCCCCATGAGACCCAGTACTTC. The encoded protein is CASSETGPHETQYF.

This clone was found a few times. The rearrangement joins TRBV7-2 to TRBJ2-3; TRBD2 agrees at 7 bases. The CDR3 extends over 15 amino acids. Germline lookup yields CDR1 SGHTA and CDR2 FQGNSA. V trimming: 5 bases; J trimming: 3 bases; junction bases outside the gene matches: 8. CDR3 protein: CASSRWGGGTDTQYF. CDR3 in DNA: TGTGCCAGCAGCCGCTGGGGGGGAGGTACAGATACGCAGTATTTT.

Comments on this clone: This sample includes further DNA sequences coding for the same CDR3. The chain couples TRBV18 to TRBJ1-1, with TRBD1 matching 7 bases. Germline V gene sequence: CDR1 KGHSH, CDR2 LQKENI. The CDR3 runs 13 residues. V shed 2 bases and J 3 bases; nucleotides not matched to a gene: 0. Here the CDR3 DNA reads TGTGCCAGCTCACCAGGACAGGACACTGAAGCTTTCTTT. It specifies CASSPGQDTEAFF.

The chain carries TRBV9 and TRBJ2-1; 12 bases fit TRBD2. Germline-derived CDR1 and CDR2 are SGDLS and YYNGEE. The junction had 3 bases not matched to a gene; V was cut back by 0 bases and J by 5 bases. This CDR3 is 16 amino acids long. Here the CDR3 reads CASSVGLAGADNEQFF. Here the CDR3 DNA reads TGTGCCAGCAGCGTAGGACTAGCGGGAGCCGACAATGAGCAGTTCTTC. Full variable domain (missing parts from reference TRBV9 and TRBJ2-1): DSGVTQTPKHLITATGQRVTLRCSPRSGDLSVYWYQQSLDQGLQFLIQYYNGEERAKGNILERFSAQQFPDLHSELNLSSLELGDSALYFCASSVGLAGADNEQFFGPGTRLTVL.

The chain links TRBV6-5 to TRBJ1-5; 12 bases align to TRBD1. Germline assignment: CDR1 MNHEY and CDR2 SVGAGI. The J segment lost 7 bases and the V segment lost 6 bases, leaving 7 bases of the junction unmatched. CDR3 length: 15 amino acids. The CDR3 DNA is TGTGCCAGCAGCCCGGGACAGGGGGCTGGGCAGCCCCAGCATTTT. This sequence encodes CASSPGQGAGQPQHF.

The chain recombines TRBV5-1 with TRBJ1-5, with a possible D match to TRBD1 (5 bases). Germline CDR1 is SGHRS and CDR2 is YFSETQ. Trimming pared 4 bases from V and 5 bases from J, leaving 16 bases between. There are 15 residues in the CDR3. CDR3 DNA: TGCGCCAGCAGCCCCGACAGACCAGGCGATCAGCCCCAGCATTTT. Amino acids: CASSPDRPGDQPQHF. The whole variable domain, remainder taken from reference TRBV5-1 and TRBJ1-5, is KAGVTQTPRYLIKTRGQQVTLSCSPISGHRSVSWYQQTPGQGLQFLFEYFSETQRNKGNFPGRFSGRQFSNSRSEMNVSTLELGDSALYLCASSPDRPGDQPQHFGDGTRLSIL.

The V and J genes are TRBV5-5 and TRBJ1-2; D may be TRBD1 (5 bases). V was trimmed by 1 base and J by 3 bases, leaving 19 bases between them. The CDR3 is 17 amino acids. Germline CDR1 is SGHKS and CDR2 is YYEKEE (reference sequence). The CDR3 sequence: CASSLTSSGGRDYGYTF. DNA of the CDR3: TGTGCCAGCAGCTTGACGAGTTCGGGGGGAAGGGACTATGGCTACACCTTC.

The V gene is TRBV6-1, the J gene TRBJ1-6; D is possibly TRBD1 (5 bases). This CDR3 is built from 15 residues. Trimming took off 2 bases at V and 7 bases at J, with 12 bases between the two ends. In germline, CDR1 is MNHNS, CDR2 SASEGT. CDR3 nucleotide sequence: TGTGCCAGCAGTGAAAGTGGGCAGGGAAATTCACCCCTCCACTTT. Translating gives CASSESGQGNSPLHF.

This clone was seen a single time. The CDR3 reads CASGPGTSGSTDTQYF. DNA for the CDR3: TGTGCTAGTGGTCCTGGGACTAGCGGGAGCACAGATACGCAGTATTTT. V and J are TRBV12-5 and TRBJ2-3, with 12 nucleotides matching TRBD2. The CDR3 runs 16 residues. V was clipped by 5 bases and J by 0 bases; unmatched bases: 3. Germline lookup yields CDR1 LGHNT and CDR2 FRNRAP.

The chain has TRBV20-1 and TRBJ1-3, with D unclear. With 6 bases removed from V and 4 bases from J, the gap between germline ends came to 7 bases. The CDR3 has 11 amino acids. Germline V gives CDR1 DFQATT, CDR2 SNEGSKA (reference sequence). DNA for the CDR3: TGCAGTGCAGGCGGGGGAAACACCATATATTTT. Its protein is CSAGGGNTIYF.

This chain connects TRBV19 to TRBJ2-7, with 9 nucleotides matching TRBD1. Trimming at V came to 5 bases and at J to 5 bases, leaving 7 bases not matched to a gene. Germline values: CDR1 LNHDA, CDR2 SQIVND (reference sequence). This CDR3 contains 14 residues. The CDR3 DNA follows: TGTGCCAGTAGTTTAACGGACAGGGGCCACGAGCAGTACTTC. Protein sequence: CASSLTDRGHEQYF. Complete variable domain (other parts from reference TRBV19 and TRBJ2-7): DGGITQSPKYLFRKEGQNVTLSCEQNLNHDAMYWYRQDPGQGLRLIYYSQIVNDFQKGDIAEGYSVSREKKESFPLTVTSAQKNPTAFYLCASSLTDRGHEQYFGPGTRLTVT.

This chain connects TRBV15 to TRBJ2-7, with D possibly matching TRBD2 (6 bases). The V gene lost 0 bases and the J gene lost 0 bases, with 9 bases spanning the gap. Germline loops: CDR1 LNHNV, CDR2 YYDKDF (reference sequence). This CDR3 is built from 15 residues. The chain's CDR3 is CATSREPGGSYEQYF. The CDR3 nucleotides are TGTGCCACCAGCAGAGAGCCCGGGGGCTCCTACGAGCAGTACTTC.

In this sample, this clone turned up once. CDR3 amino acids: CASSLDLGTAQETQYF. CDR3 in DNA: TGTGCCAGCAGCTTAGACCTAGGGACAGCCCAAGAGACCCAGTACTTC. The rearrangement links TRBV11-3 to TRBJ2-5; 7 bases map to TRBD1. This CDR3 contains 16 residues. CDR1 and CDR2 (germline): SGHNT, YENEEA. V lost 0 bases and J lost 1; bases outside the gene matches: 5.

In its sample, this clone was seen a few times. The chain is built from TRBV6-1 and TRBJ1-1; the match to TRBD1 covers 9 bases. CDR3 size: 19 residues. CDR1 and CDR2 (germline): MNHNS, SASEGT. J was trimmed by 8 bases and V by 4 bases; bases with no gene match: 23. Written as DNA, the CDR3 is TGTGCCAGCAGTGCGACCTCGGGACAGGGTGGAGGAGGGCACTCGGAAGCTTTCTTT. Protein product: CASSATSGQGGGGHSEAFF.

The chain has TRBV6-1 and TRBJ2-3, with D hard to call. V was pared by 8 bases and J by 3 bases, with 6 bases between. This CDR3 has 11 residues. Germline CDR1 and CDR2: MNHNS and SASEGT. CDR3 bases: TGTGCCAGCCAGGCTACAGATACGCAGTATTTT. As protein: CASQATDTQYF.

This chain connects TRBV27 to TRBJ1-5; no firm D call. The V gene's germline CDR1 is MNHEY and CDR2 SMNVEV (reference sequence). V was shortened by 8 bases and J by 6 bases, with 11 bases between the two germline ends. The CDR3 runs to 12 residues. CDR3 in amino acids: CASSRGGQPQHF. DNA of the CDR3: TGTGCCAGCTCCCGGGGTGGTCAGCCCCAGCATTTT.